The source of this T cell receptor (beta chain) is a study of CD8+CD57+ T cells in acquired aplastic anemia. Study observations and caveats: Controls did not differ significantly from patients in CD8+ Simpson's diversity.

Germline CDR1 and CDR2: SGHTA and FQGNSA. This CDR3 has 12 amino acids. Trimming cost V 8 bases and J 6 bases, with 11 bases left between them. In the case of this clonotype: What it binds is not known.

CDR3 and TCR beta VDJ profiling relied on a genomic DNA template. MiXCR was run by TCRdb on the reads, yielding one entry per CDR3 protein. The sample shows around 190,000 distinct CDR3 sequences, about 53% of them seen only once. Sequenced: sorted CD4+, CD8+, or CD8+CD57+ T cells (not recorded which) from PBMCs. This TCR was recovered from a human donor in good health, serving as a control. The V call is TRBV7-2, the J call TRBJ1-5; maybe TRBD1 (6 bases). CDR3 nucleotides: TGTGCCAGCCAACAGGGAATTCAGCCCCAGCATTTT. Its protein product is CASQQGIQPQHF.